These 30 T cell receptor beta chains share one sample of origin, sequenced in a study of Ad26.COV2.S vaccination and SARS-CoV-2 variants. Produced via immunoSEQ multiplex PCR; TCRdb's table is partial and in-frame only. Of approximately 300,000 clones in the sample, about 86% were seen once. Specified treatment: 19 received Ad26.COV2.S at low or high dose, single or two shots; a few received placebo; per-sample allocation not given. After the first vaccine or placebo injection, samples were drawn on day 63. The sample in question was peripheral blood, obtained in a trial of Ad26.COV2.S vaccine versus placebo. The receptors originated from a person between 18 and 65 years old who received the Ad26.COV2.S COVID-19 vaccine or a placebo.

The chain uses TRBV18 and TRBJ1-1, with D unresolved. This CDR3 has 13 amino acids. Per germline, CDR1 KGHSH and CDR2 LQKENI. Trimming took off 4 bases at V and 1 base at J, with 7 bases between the two ends. Here the CDR3 reads CASSRAENTEAFF. The CDR3, as DNA: TGTGCCAGCTCACGGGCAGAGAACACTGAAGCTTTCTTT.

The rearrangement links TRBV7-8 to TRBJ2-3, with 11 bases identical to TRBD2. The CDR3 length is 18 residues. CDR1 is SGHVS and CDR2 is FQNEAQ in the germline V gene. V was clipped by 1 base and J by 4 bases; unmatched bases: 10. The CDR3 is CASSLVWASGGTPDTQYF. CDR3 bases: TGTGCCAGCAGCTTAGTTTGGGCTAGCGGGGGGACTCCAGATACGCAGTATTTT.

V is TRBV30 and J is TRBJ2-7; D may correspond to TRBD1 or TRBD2 (5 bases each). Trimming shortened V by 1 base and J by 6 bases, and 13 bases separated the two germline ends. Germline V gene sequence: CDR1 GTSNPN, CDR2 SVGIG (reference sequence). The CDR3 is 13 amino acids. CDR3 in amino acids: CAWSGVGTGEQYF. In nucleotides, the CDR3 is TGTGCCTGGAGTGGTGTAGGGACGGGCGAGCAGTACTTC.

The chain recombines TRBV3-1 (or the pseudogene TRBV3-2) with TRBJ2-1; D call uncertain. The length of the CDR3 is 16 residues. V was shortened by 5 bases and J by 0 bases, with 14 bases between the two germline ends. Germline loops: CDR1 LGHDT, CDR2 YNNKEL (reference sequence). CDR3 loop: CASSTLGMSSYNEQFF. Here the CDR3 DNA reads TGTGCCAGCAGCACCCTAGGGATGAGCTCCTACAATGAGCAGTTCTTC.

The chain combines TRBV5-4 with TRBJ2-5, with 9 nucleotides matching TRBD2. The trim removed 4 bases at V and 5 bases at J, leaving 6 bases unmatched. The CDR3 spans 14 residues. The germline V gene has CDR1 SGHNT and CDR2 YYREEE (reference sequence). The DNA of the CDR3 is TGTGCCAGCAGCCCGCGGGGGGGCGGGGAGACCCAGTACTTC. As protein: CASSPRGGGETQYF.

J is TRBJ1-2 and V is TRBV2; tentative D call: TRBD1 (5 bases). Germline CDR1 SNHLY, CDR2 FYNNEI. The CDR3 has 16 residues. Trimming took off 2 bases at V and 2 bases at J, with 15 bases between the two ends. The CDR3 DNA reads TGTGCCAGCAGTGAATCGCGGGGGAGAGGGAACTATGGCTACACCTTC. Protein product: CASSESRGRGNYGYTF.

V and J are TRBV18 and TRBJ1-4, with 9 nucleotides matching TRBD1. The CDR3 length is 15 residues. Germline trimming cut 3 bases from V and 7 bases from J; bases unmatched to any gene: 6. CDR1 and CDR2 from the germline V gene are KGHSH and LQKENI. This CDR3 is CASSPNRGQVEKLFF. Here the CDR3 DNA reads TGTGCCAGCTCACCGAACAGGGGGCAGGTTGAAAAACTGTTTTTT.

This chain connects TRBV5-1 to TRBJ2-5; the D gene is possibly TRBD2 (7 bases). Germline lookup yields CDR1 SGHRS and CDR2 YFSETQ. The germline V and J ends were trimmed by 4 bases and 3 bases, with 13 bases remaining between them. CDR3 length: 14 amino acids. The CDR3 bases are TGCGCCAGCAGCCTGGGAGGGGGGGAAGAGACCCAGTACTTC. Translation gives CASSLGGGEETQYF.

The genes are TRBV4-2 and TRBJ2-1; 10 positions match TRBD2. V gave up 2 bases and J gave up 2 bases; unmatched junction bases: 9. This CDR3 is built from 18 residues. Germline V lookup: CDR1 LGHNA, CDR2 YNFKEQ. The DNA of the CDR3 is TGTGCCAGCAGCCAAAGGAGCGGGGGGGCCGGTACCTACAATGAGCAGTTCTTC. Its translation is CASSQRSGGAGTYNEQFF.

The V call is TRBV20-1, the J call TRBJ2-7, with a possible D match to TRBD1 (6 bases). Germline loops: CDR1 DFQATT, CDR2 SNEGSKA (reference sequence). The CDR3 covers 11 residues. V lost 7 bases and J 3 bases, leaving 10 bases between the germline ends. CDR3 sequence (DNA): TGCAGTGTTAGGACAGTCTACGAGCAGTACTTC. Residues: CSVRTVYEQYF.

The rearrangement joins TRBV6-1 to TRBJ2-7; no clear D gene. Deletions cut 3 bases from V and 3 bases from J, with 12 bases between. Germline V lookup: CDR1 MNHNS, CDR2 SASEGT. This CDR3 has 14 amino acids. The CDR3 loop is CASSEKPTNYEQYF. DNA for the CDR3: TGTGCCAGCAGTGAGAAACCTACGAACTACGAGCAGTACTTC.

The CDR3 reads CAISGTGDGYTF. DNA for the CDR3: TGTGCCATCAGTGGGACAGGGGATGGCTACACCTTC. The chain combines TRBV10-3 with TRBJ1-2, with TRBD1 matching over 9 bases. Per the germline V gene, CDR1 is ENHRY and CDR2 is SYGVKD. The CDR3 spans 12 residues. With V trimmed by 4 bases and J by 6 bases, 0 bases remained unmatched.

The chain employs TRBV6-2 or TRBV6-3 and TRBJ1-1; tentatively, D is TRBD1 (6 bases). From germline, CDR1 is MNHEY and CDR2 SVGEGT. This CDR3 region has 15 residues. Trimming shortened V by 6 bases and J by 6 bases, and 20 bases separated the two germline ends. The CDR3 sequence: CASSPRKQGSPEAFF. In nucleotides, the CDR3 is TGTGCCAGCAGCCCTAGAAAACAGGGTTCACCTGAAGCTTTCTTT.

This clone appeared a few times. The chain couples TRBV27 to TRBJ1-4, with TRBD1 as a possible D gene (6 bases). This CDR3 has 16 amino acids. Trimming stripped 4 bases from V and 5 bases from J, with 17 bases between. Germline CDR1 reads MNHEY; CDR2 reads SMNVEV (reference sequence). The CDR3 region is CASSSREGVKNEKLFF. DNA of the CDR3: TGTGCCAGCAGTTCCAGGGAGGGGGTTAAAAATGAAAAACTGTTTTTT.

The gene calls are TRBV10-1 and TRBJ1-1; D perhaps matches TRBD1 (5 bases). Germline V CDR1 and CDR2: WNHNN, SYGVQD (reference sequence). The ends were cut back, 1 base at V and 8 bases at J, with 5 bases in the middle. This CDR3 comprises 11 residues. In DNA form, the CDR3 reads TGCGCCAGCAGTGAGTGGGGGGAAGCTTTCTTT. It is translated as CASSEWGEAFF.

The chain has TRBV5-1 and TRBJ2-1, with a weak D call TRBD2 (6 bases). From germline, CDR1 is SGHRS and CDR2 YFSETQ. Trimming removed 3 bases at V and 4 bases at J, with 17 bases between. The CDR3 spans 16 residues. The CDR3 nucleotides read TGCGCCAGCAGCTCATCAGGGTCGGCGGGGTACAATGAGCAGTTCTTC. It codes for CASSSSGSAGYNEQFF.

The V call is TRBV6-2 or TRBV6-3, the J call TRBJ1-2; no definite D call. Deletions cut 4 bases from V and 4 bases from J, with 10 bases between. Germline V gene lookup returns CDR1 MNHEY and CDR2 SVGEGT. This CDR3 is built from 13 residues. The CDR3 DNA reads as TGTGCCAGCAGTTCGGGTTATGGCTATGGCTACACCTTC. It is translated as CASSSGYGYGYTF.

The gene calls are TRBV6-1 and TRBJ1-1; TRBD1 agrees at 8 bases. The CDR3 is 15 amino acids. Germline lookup yields CDR1 MNHNS and CDR2 SASEGT. J lost 6 bases, V lost 7 bases, and 13 bases had no gene match. CDR3 sequence: CASNQASGGRAEAFF. The CDR3 DNA sequence: TGTGCCAGCAACCAAGCCTCAGGGGGCAGAGCTGAAGCTTTCTTT.

The chain recombines TRBV5-6 with TRBJ1-3; D call uncertain. The CDR3 consists of 18 residues. V was cut by 1 base and J by 0 bases, with 17 bases left in between. The V gene's germline CDR1 is SGHDT and CDR2 YYEEEE. CDR3 bases: TGTGCCAGCAGCTTGTCAGACGGAGGGTTCTACTCTGGAAACACCATATATTTT. This translates into CASSLSDGGFYSGNTIYF.

The chain links TRBV6-2 or TRBV6-3 to TRBJ2-1; either TRBD1 or TRBD2 may supply D (5 bases each). The germline gives CDR1 MNHEY, CDR2 SVGEGT. V shed 4 bases and J shed 7 bases, with 17 bases lying between them. The length of the CDR3 is 15 residues. CDR3 sequence reads: CASSFRGLRPNEQFF. The CDR3 DNA reads TGTGCCAGCAGTTTCCGGGGCCTTCGGCCTAATGAGCAGTTCTTC.

The chain links TRBV4-1 to TRBJ2-7; TRBD1 might be the D (6 bases). Trimming took off 3 bases at V and 1 base at J, with 10 bases between the two ends. The CDR3 has 14 amino acids. Germline V lookup: CDR1 MGHRA, CDR2 YSYEKL. The CDR3 loop reads CASSQWDKSYEQYF. The CDR3 coding sequence is TGCGCCAGCAGCCAGTGGGACAAGTCCTACGAGCAGTACTTC.

The gene calls are TRBV4-1 and TRBJ2-3; no firm D call. The V gene lost 6 bases and the J gene lost 4 bases, with 20 bases spanning the gap. From germline, CDR1 is MGHRA and CDR2 YSYEKL. This CDR3 spans 16 amino acids. CDR3 protein: CASRPKAAPAADTQYF. The CDR3 nucleotides read TGCGCCAGCAGACCAAAGGCTGCTCCTGCAGCAGATACGCAGTATTTT.

This clone has just one count. V and J are TRBV6-2 or TRBV6-3 and TRBJ2-3; 12 positions agree with TRBD2. Germline lookup yields CDR1 MNHEY and CDR2 SVGEGT. Trimming removed 2 bases from V and 7 bases from J; junction bases left unmatched: 13. The CDR3 runs 18 residues. This chain's CDR3 is CASSYRGGLAGWVYTQYF. CDR3 in DNA: TGTGCCAGCAGTTACAGGGGCGGACTAGCGGGGTGGGTTTATACGCAGTATTTT.

V is TRBV30 and J is TRBJ1-1; D is unresolved. The CDR3 extends over 14 amino acids. Germline-derived CDR1 and CDR2 are GTSNPN and SVGIG (reference sequence). The V and J ends lost 4 bases and 1 base respectively, with 13 bases between them. The CDR3 nucleotides are TGTGCCTGGACCAACGCTAGGCCGAACACTGAAGCTTTCTTT. Encoded protein: CAWTNARPNTEAFF. Filled out from reference TRBV30 and TRBJ1-1, the complete variable domain reads SQTIHQWPATLVQPVGSPLSLECTVEGTSNPNLYWYRQAAGRGLQLLFYSVGIGQISSEVPQNLSASRPQDRQFILSSKKLLLSDSGFYLCAWTNARPNTEAFFGQGTRLTVV.

The chain couples TRBV6-5 to TRBJ1-5; no firm D call. CDR1 and CDR2 (germline): MNHEY, SVGAGI. The CDR3 runs to 15 residues. Trimming removed 0 bases at V and 0 bases at J, with 6 bases between. The CDR3 sequence is CASSYSYSSNQPQHF. The CDR3 DNA sequence: TGTGCCAGCAGTTACTCTTACAGTAGCAATCAGCCCCAGCATTTT.

The genes are TRBV13 and TRBJ1-3; 7 positions agree with TRBD1. V was pared by 5 bases and J by 4 bases, with 8 bases of the junction left unmatched. The germline gives CDR1 PRHDT, CDR2 FYEKMQ (reference sequence). The length of the CDR3 is 15 residues. CDR3 loop: CASSNGGGRGNTIYF. The DNA of the CDR3 is TGTGCCAGCAGCAACGGAGGGGGCCGGGGAAACACCATATATTTT.

V is TRBV7-9 and J is TRBJ1-2; D is possibly TRBD1 (6 bases). The CDR3 spans 16 residues. The V and J ends lost 5 bases and 4 bases respectively, with 20 bases between them. Germline CDR1 is SEHNR and CDR2 is FQNEAQ (reference sequence). The CDR3 DNA reads TGTGCCAGCAGCAAACGGGACAACATTTATGGCTATGGCTACACCTTC. Amino acid sequence: CASSKRDNIYGYGYTF.

This CDR3 is CASSPRVVSGNTIYF. CDR3 DNA sequence: TGTGCCAGCAGCCCCAGGGTCGTCTCTGGAAACACCATATATTTT. The genes are TRBV7-2 and TRBJ1-3; a weak D match, TRBD1 (5 bases). The CDR3 has 15 residues. From germline, CDR1 is SGHTA and CDR2 FQGNSA. The V and J ends lost 5 bases and 0 bases respectively, with 11 bases between them.

The V gene is TRBV30, the J gene TRBJ1-4, with 9 bases matching TRBD1. The V segment lost 4 bases and the J segment 3 bases; nucleotides outside the gene matches: 3. Germline V gene lookup returns CDR1 GTSNPN and CDR2 SVGIG (reference sequence). The CDR3 length is 14 residues. CDR3 in DNA: TGTGCCTGGAAGGGACAGGGCGCTAATGAAAAACTGTTTTTT. Translation gives CAWKGQGANEKLFF.

The chain carries TRBV6-6 and TRBJ1-1; TRBD1 matches at 9 bases. The V segment lost 11 bases and the J segment 7 bases; nucleotides outside the gene matches: 14. Germline CDR1 and CDR2: MNHNY and SVGAGI (reference sequence). This CDR3 is built from 14 residues. The CDR3 bases are TGTGCCTCCTGCAGGACAGGGGATTATGGTGAAGCTTTCTTT. It specifies CASCRTGDYGEAFF.